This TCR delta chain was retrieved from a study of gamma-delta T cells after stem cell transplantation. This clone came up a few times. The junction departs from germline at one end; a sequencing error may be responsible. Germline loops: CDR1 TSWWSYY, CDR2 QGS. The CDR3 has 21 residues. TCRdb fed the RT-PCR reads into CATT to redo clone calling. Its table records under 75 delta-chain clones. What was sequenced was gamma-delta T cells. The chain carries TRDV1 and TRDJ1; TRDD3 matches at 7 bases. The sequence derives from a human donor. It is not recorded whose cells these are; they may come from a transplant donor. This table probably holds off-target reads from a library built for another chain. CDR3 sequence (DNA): TGTGCCCTTGGGGACCAAAAATTCCCCTTTCGCGGGGGATGGTACACCGATAAACTCATCTTT. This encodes CALGDQKFPFRGGWYTDKLIF.